This T cell receptor (beta chain) was obtained from a study of beta chain features in type 1 diabetes. Expressed TCRB transcripts got sequenced, as all isolated RNA was reverse transcribed. Using immunoSEQ multiplex PCR, the repertoire was profiled, and TCRdb retains in-frame clones only, with some absent. The data show about 160,000 clones, approximately 8.1% seen once. The CDR3 is made up of 12 amino acids. Trimming cost V 5 bases and J 2 bases, with 6 bases left between them. Germline V gene sequence: CDR1 SGHVS, CDR2 FQNEAQ. What was sequenced was central memory CD4+ T cells from blood. The genes are TRBV7-8 and TRBJ2-5; no reliable D call. This clonotype was sampled from a man aged 18-30 years in good health. DNA for the CDR3: TGTGCCAGCAGCCCGACTCAAGAGACCCAGTACTTC. Protein: CASSPTQETQYF. Supplemented by reference TRBV7-8 and TRBJ2-5, the full variable domain reads GAGVSQSPRYKVAKRGQDVALRCDPISGHVSLFWYQQALGQGPEFLTYFQNEAQLDKSGLPSDRFFAERPEGSVSTLKIQRTQQEDSAVYLCASSPTQETQYFGPGTRLLVL.